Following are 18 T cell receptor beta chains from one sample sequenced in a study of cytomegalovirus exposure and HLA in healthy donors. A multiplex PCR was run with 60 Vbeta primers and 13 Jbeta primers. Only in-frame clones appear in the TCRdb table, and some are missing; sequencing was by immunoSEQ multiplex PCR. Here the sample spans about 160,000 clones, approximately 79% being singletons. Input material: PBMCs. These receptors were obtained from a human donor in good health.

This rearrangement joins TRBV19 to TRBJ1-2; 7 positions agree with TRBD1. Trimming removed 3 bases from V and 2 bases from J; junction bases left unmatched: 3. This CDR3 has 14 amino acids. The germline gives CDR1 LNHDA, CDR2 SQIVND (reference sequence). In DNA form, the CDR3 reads TGTGCCAGTAGTATGGGACAGTTAAACTATGGCTACACCTTC. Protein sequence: CASSMGQLNYGYTF.

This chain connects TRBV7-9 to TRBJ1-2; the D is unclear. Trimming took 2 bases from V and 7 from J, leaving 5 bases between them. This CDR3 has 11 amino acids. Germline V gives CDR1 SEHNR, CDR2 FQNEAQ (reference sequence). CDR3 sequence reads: CASSLTGGYTF. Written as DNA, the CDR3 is TGTGCCAGCAGCTTAACGGGTGGCTACACCTTC.

CDR3 in DNA: TGTGCCAGCAGTTTATCGAACCCGAGCACTGAAGCTTTCTTT. It translates to CASSLSNPSTEAFF. The chain uses TRBV27 and TRBJ1-1; D is unresolved. Trimming left V 0 bases short and J 4 bases short, with 9 bases between. The length of the CDR3 is 14 residues. CDR1 MNHEY and CDR2 SMNVEV come from the germline V gene (reference sequence).

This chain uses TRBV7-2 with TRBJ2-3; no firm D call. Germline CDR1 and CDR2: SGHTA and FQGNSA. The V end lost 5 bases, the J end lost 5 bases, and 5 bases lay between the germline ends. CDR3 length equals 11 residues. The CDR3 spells CASSPQDTQYF. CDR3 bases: TGTGCCAGCAGCCCCCAAGATACGCAGTATTTT.

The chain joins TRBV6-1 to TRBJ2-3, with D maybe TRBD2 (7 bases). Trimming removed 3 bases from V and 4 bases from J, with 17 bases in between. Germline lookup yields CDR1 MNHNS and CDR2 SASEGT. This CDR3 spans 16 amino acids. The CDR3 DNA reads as TGTGCCAGCAGTGATGGTTCGGGGGGCCTGCCAGATACGCAGTATTTT. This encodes CASSDGSGGLPDTQYF.

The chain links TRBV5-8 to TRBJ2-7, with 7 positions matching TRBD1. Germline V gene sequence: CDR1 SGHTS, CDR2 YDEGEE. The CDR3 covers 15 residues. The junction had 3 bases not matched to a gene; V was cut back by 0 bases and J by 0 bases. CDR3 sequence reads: CASSLVQGSSYEQYF. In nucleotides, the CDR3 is TGTGCCAGCAGCTTGGTACAGGGGAGCTCCTACGAGCAGTACTTC.

CDR3 bases: TGTGCCAGCAGTGAGGGAAGCGGAGGGGGCCTTTACGAGCAGTACTTC. Translating it yields CASSEGSGGGLYEQYF. The chain carries TRBV6-1 and TRBJ2-7; perhaps TRBD1 as D (7 bases). V was clipped by 3 bases and J by 4 bases, with 19 bases between them. The CDR3 is 16 amino acids. Germline V lookup: CDR1 MNHNS, CDR2 SASEGT.

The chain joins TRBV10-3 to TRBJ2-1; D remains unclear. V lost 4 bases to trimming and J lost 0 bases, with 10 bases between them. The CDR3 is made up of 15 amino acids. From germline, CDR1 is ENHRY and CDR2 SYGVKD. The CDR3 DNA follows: TGTGCCATCAGTGGAAAAATGAGCTCCTACAATGAGCAGTTCTTC. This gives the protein CAISGKMSSYNEQFF.

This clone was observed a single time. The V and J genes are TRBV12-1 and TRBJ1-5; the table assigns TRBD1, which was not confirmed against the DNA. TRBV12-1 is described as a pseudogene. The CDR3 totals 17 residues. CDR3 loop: CASSFGDRVRSNQPQHF. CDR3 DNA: TGTGCCAGCAGCTTTGGGGACAGGGTACGCAGCAATCAGCCCCAGCATTTT.

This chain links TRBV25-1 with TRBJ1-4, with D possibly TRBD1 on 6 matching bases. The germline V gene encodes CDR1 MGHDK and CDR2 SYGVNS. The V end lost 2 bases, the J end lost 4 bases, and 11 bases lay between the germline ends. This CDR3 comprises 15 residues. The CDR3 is CASSEIRGDNEKLFF. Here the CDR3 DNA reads TGTGCCAGCAGTGAAATCAGGGGCGATAATGAAAAACTGTTTTTT. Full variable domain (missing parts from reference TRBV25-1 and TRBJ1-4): EADIYQTPRYLVIGTGKKITLECSQTMGHDKMYWYQQDPGMELHLIHYSYGVNSTEKGDLSSESTVSRIRTEHFPLTLESARPSHTSQYLCASSEIRGDNEKLFFGSGTQLSVL.

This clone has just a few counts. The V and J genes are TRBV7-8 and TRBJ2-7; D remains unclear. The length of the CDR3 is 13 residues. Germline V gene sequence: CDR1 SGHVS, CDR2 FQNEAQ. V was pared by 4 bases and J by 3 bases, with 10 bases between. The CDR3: CASSSSVGYEQYF. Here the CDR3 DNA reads TGTGCCAGCAGCTCGTCGGTCGGCTACGAGCAGTACTTC.

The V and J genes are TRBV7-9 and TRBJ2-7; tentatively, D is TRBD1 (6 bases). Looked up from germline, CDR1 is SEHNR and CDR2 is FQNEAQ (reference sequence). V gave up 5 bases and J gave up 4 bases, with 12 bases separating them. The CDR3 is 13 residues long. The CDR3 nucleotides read TGTGCCAGCAGCCCGGGACACACATACGAGCAGTACTTC. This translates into CASSPGHTYEQYF.

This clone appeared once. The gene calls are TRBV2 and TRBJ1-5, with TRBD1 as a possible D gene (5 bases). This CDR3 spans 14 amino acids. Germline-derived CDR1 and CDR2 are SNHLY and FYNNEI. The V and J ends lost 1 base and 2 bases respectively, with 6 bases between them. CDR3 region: CASSEVGGNQPQHF. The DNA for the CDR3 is TGTGCCAGCAGTGAAGTAGGGGGCAATCAGCCCCAGCATTTT.

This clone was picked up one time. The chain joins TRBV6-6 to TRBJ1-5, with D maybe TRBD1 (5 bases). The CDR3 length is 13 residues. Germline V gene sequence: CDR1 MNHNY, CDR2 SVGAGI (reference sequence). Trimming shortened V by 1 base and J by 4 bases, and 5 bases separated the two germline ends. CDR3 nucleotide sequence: TGTGCCAGCAGTTACTACAGGAATCAGCCCCAGCATTTT. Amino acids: CASSYYRNQPQHF.

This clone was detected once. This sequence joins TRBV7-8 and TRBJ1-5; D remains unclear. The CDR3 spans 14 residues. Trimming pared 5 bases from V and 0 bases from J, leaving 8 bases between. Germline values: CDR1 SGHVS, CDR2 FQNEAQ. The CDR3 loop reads CASSGSNSNQPQHF. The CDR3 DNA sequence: TGTGCCAGCAGCGGCAGTAATAGCAATCAGCCCCAGCATTTT.

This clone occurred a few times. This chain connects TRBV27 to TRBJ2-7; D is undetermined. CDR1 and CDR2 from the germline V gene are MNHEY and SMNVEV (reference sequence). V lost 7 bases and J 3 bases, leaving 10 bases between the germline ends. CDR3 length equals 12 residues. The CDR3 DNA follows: TGTGCCAGCATGTCCTTCGGCTACGAGCAGTACTTC. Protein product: CASMSFGYEQYF.

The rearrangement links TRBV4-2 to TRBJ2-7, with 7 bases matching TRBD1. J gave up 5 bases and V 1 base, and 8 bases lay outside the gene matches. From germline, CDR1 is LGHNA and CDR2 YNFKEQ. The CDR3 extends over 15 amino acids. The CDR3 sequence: CASSQAGTAAHEQYF. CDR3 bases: TGTGCCAGCAGCCAAGCCGGGACAGCCGCCCACGAGCAGTACTTC.

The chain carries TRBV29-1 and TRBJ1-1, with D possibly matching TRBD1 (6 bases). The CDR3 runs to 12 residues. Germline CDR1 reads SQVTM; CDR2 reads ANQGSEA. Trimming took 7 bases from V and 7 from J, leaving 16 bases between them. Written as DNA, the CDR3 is TGCAGCGCCAACCTCTTCAGGGGTGAAGCTTTCTTT. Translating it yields CSANLFRGEAFF.